A single sample is the source of the 11 T cell receptor beta chains below, sequenced in a study of shared T cell receptors in the human thymus. Method: immunoSEQ multiplex PCR; TCRdb's copy keeps in-frame clones and lacks some. The data hold under 450,000 clones, with approximately 95% observed a single time. What was sequenced was thymocytes. These receptor sequences come from a human donor.

This clone occurred once. The chain couples TRBV25-1 to TRBJ1-1, with D possibly being TRBD1 (5 bases). The CDR3 is 15 amino acids. Germline CDR1 is MGHDK and CDR2 is SYGVNS. Deletions cut 2 bases from V and 11 bases from J, with 21 bases between. CDR3: CASSERARDGGVAFF. Written as DNA, the CDR3 is TGTGCCAGCAGTGAACGTGCCCGGGACGGAGGGGTTGCTTTCTTT.

The rearrangement uses TRBV7-8 and TRBJ2-3, with 7 nucleotides matching TRBD2. V lost 1 base, J lost 4 bases, and 14 bases stayed unmatched. This CDR3 has 18 amino acids. Looked up from germline, CDR1 is SGHVS and CDR2 is FQNEAQ. The CDR3 loop is CASSLVRGLAGVADTQYF. CDR3 bases: TGTGCCAGCAGCTTAGTTAGGGGCTTGGCGGGAGTTGCAGATACGCAGTATTTT.

The genes are TRBV13 and TRBJ2-7; no clear D. With 0 bases removed from V and 2 bases from J, the gap between germline ends came to 17 bases. The germline CDR1 and CDR2 sequences are PRHDT and FYEKMQ (reference sequence). The CDR3 has 17 residues. CDR3 sequence: CASSLGLIGLEAYEQYF. Written as DNA, the CDR3 is TGTGCCAGCAGCTTAGGCCTGATAGGGCTAGAGGCCTACGAGCAGTACTTC. The whole variable domain, filled in from reference TRBV13 and TRBJ2-7, reads AAGVIQSPRHLIKEKRETATLKCYPIPRHDTVYWYQQGPGQDPQFLISFYEKMQSDKGSIPDRFSAQQFSDYHSELNMSSLELGDSALYFCASSLGLIGLEAYEQYFGPGTRLTVT.

The gene calls are TRBV5-8 and TRBJ2-1; a weak D match, TRBD1 (6 bases). This CDR3 contains 13 residues. V lost 3 bases, J lost 8 bases, and 12 bases lay in between. Germline V gives CDR1 SGHTS, CDR2 YDEGEE. CDR3 residues: CASSYYRDHEQFF. DNA of the CDR3: TGTGCCAGCAGCTACTACAGGGATCATGAGCAGTTCTTC. The full variable domain, completed using reference TRBV5-8 and TRBJ2-1, is EAGVTQSPTHLIKTRGQQATLRCSPISGHTSVYWYQQALGLGLQFLLWYDEGEERNRGNFPPRFSGRQFPNYSSELNVNALELEDSALYLCASSYYRDHEQFFGPGTRLTVL.

J is TRBJ2-7 and V is TRBV6-6; TRBD1 aligns across 10 bases. CDR3 size: 15 residues. J was trimmed by 5 bases and V by 2 bases; bases with no gene match: 6. The germline V gene has CDR1 MNHNY and CDR2 SVGAGI (reference sequence). CDR3 sequence reads: CASSYGDRGVHEQYF. In DNA form, the CDR3 reads TGTGCCAGCAGTTACGGGGACAGGGGAGTGCACGAGCAGTACTTC.

The DNA of the CDR3 is TGTGCCAGCAGCTTGTGCAGGAGGGGGGGCATAGCCCCCTATGGCTACACCTTC. Its translation: CASSLCRRGGIAPYGYTF. The V and J genes are TRBV5-6 and TRBJ1-2; weak D call: TRBD1 (6 bases). CDR1 and CDR2 from the germline V gene are SGHDT and YYEEEE. V gave up 1 base and J gave up 4 bases, with 23 bases separating them. CDR3 size: 18 residues. Full variable domain (rest looked up from reference TRBV5-6 and TRBJ1-2): DAGVTQSPTHLIKTRGQQVTLRCSPKSGHDTVSWYQQALGQGPQFIFQYYEEEERQRGNFPDRFSGHQFPNYSSELNVNALLLGDSALYLCASSLCRRGGIAPYGYTFGSGTRLTVV.

The rearrangement uses TRBV6-1 and TRBJ1-5; 10 nucleotides line up with TRBD1. The germline V gene encodes CDR1 MNHNS and CDR2 SASEGT. The J segment lost 0 bases and the V segment lost 4 bases, leaving 0 bases of the junction unmatched. This CDR3 is 15 amino acids long. CDR3 in DNA: TGTGCCAGCAGTGGGACAGGGGGTAGCAATCAGCCCCAGCATTTT. Translation: CASSGTGGSNQPQHF.

This rearrangement joins TRBV30 to TRBJ1-4, with 12 positions matching TRBD1. Germline V lookup: CDR1 GTSNPN, CDR2 SVGIG (reference sequence). The CDR3 is made up of 18 amino acids. V trimming: 4 bases; J trimming: 0 bases; junction bases outside the gene matches: 9. The CDR3 protein is CAWTGTGGADPTNEKLFF. The CDR3 DNA reads as TGTGCCTGGACTGGGACAGGGGGCGCGGACCCAACTAATGAAAAACTGTTTTTT. Complete variable domain (other parts from reference TRBV30 and TRBJ1-4): SQTIHQWPATLVQPVGSPLSLECTVEGTSNPNLYWYRQAAGRGLQLLFYSVGIGQISSEVPQNLSASRPQDRQFILSSKKLLLSDSGFYLCAWTGTGGADPTNEKLFFGSGTQLSVL.

The chain joins TRBV5-6 to TRBJ2-2; TRBD2 agrees at 9 bases. Trimming took 3 bases from V and 8 from J; bases not matched to a gene: 8. This CDR3 spans 15 amino acids. Germline CDR1 is SGHDT and CDR2 is YYEEEE. The CDR3 coding sequence is TGTGCCAGCAGCTCCTCCCCTAGCGGGATTGGGGAGCTGTTTTTT. It yields the protein CASSSSPSGIGELFF.

The chain employs TRBV6-5 and TRBJ1-2; tentative D call: TRBD1 (5 bases). V gave up 3 bases and J gave up 4 bases, with 12 bases separating them. This CDR3 comprises 14 residues. The germline CDR1 and CDR2 sequences are MNHEY and SVGAGI. In DNA form, the CDR3 reads TGTGCCAGCAGTTATGCCGACAGATCCTATGGCTACACCTTC. Amino acids: CASSYADRSYGYTF.

The chain couples TRBV28 to TRBJ2-7; weak D call: TRBD1 (5 bases). The germline V gene encodes CDR1 MDHEN and CDR2 SYDVKM. The CDR3 is made up of 16 amino acids. V was clipped by 3 bases and J by 3 bases, with 18 bases between them. CDR3 sequence (DNA): TGTGCCAGCAGTTTGCAGATGGGGCAGAGCCTCTACGAGCAGTACTTC. It is translated as CASSLQMGQSLYEQYF.